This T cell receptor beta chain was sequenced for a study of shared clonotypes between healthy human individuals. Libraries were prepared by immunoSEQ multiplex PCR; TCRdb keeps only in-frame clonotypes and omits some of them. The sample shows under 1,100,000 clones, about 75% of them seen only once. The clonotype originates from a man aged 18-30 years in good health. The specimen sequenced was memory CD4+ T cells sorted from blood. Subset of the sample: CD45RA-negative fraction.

Here the CDR3 DNA reads TGTGCCAGCCGTTACCGGGACCTCTATGGCTACACCTTC. It yields the protein CASRYRDLYGYTF. The V gene is TRBV2, the J gene TRBJ1-2, with D perhaps matching TRBD1 (5 bases). CDR3 length: 13 residues. CDR1 and CDR2 from the germline V gene are SNHLY and FYNNEI. V was cut by 8 bases and J by 4 bases, with 14 bases left in between.